The rows below give T cell receptor beta chains drawn from one sample of a study of T cell responses to AZD1222 COVID-19 vaccine. Here immunoSEQ multiplex PCR was the method, and the copy in TCRdb shows in-frame clones only, minus some. Here the sample spans 150,000 to 200,000 clones, about 86% being singletons. Material: peripheral blood, obtained 28 days after the second AZD1222 dose. These receptors came from an adult who received the AZD1222 COVID-19 vaccine. Both conserved end residues are part of each CDR3. The D gene is left open where the match is weak. Some rows mark clone size as missing; the rest say once, few, many or name a class of expanded clone.

V gene: TRBV5-1
clone size: .
D gene: .
J gene: TRBJ2-3
CDR3 DNA: TGCGCCAGCAGCTACCTGGACCGAAGCACAGATACGCAGTATTTT
CDR3 protein: CASSYLDRSTDTQYF

V gene: TRBV5-6
clone size: .
D gene: TRBD1
J gene: TRBJ1-5
CDR3 DNA: TGTGCCAGCAGCTTGGGGATGACAGGGGGAAATCAGCCCCAGCATTTT
CDR3 protein: CASSLGMTGGNQPQHF

V gene: TRBV6-6
clone size: .
D gene: .
J gene: TRBJ1-1
CDR3 DNA: TGTGCCAGCAGTTACTCAGGCAGGTATGAAGCTTTCTTT
CDR3 protein: CASSYSGRYEAFF

V gene: TRBV4-3
clone size: .
D gene: TRBD1
J gene: TRBJ1-2
CDR3 DNA: TGCGCCAGCAGCCCGAGGGTGCAGGGGGCTAACTATGGCTACACCTTC
CDR3 protein: CASSPRVQGANYGYTF

V gene: TRBV9
clone size: .
D gene: .
J gene: TRBJ2-2
CDR3 DNA: TGTGCCAGCAGCGCAAGCCTGGGGACCGGGGAGCTGTTTTTT
CDR3 protein: CASSASLGTGELFF

V gene: TRBV2
clone size: .
D gene: TRBD2
J gene: TRBJ2-3
CDR3 DNA: TGTGCCAGCAGTGAATTGGGACTAGCTGGAGATACGCAGTATTTT
CDR3 protein: CASSELGLAGDTQYF

V gene: TRBV10-3
clone size: once
D gene: .
J gene: TRBJ2-3
CDR3 DNA: TGTGCCATCAGCAGCGGCAGGGTTACAGATACGCAGTATTTT
CDR3 protein: CAISSGRVTDTQYF

V gene: TRBV7-3
clone size: .
D gene: .
J gene: TRBJ2-3
CDR3 DNA: TGTGCCAGCAGCTCGACAGCTAGCGCTCTTAACACAGATACGCAGTATTTT
CDR3 protein: CASSSTASALNTDTQYF

V gene: TRBV6-5
clone size: .
D gene: TRBD1
J gene: TRBJ2-7
CDR3 DNA: TGTGCCAGCAGCCGGGACAGTAACTACGAGCAGTACTTC
CDR3 protein: CASSRDSNYEQYF

V gene: TRBV30
clone size: .
D gene: TRBD1
J gene: TRBJ2-7
CDR3 DNA: TGTGCCTGGAGTGACGGCAGGGGGCTTTACGAGCAGTACTTC
CDR3 protein: CAWSDGRGLYEQYF

V gene: TRBV30
clone size: .
D gene: .
J gene: TRBJ1-1
CDR3 DNA: TGTGCCTGGAGTTCCCCCCCACGAGCTTTCTTT
CDR3 protein: CAWSSPPRAFF

V gene: TRBV4-1
clone size: .
D gene: .
J gene: TRBJ2-7
CDR3 DNA: TGCGCCAGCAGCCAAGACAGGGACTACGAGCAGTACTTC
CDR3 protein: CASSQDRDYEQYF

V gene: TRBV25-1
clone size: .
D gene: TRBD2
J gene: TRBJ2-7
CDR3 DNA: TGTGCCAGCAGTGCTGTACTAGCGGGCTACGAGCAGTACTTC
CDR3 protein: CASSAVLAGYEQYF

V gene: TRBV30
clone size: .
D gene: TRBD2
J gene: TRBJ2-3
CDR3 DNA: TGTGCCTGGAGTGCGGGACTAGCGGGGGGGCCAGCAGATACGCAGTATTTT
CDR3 protein: CAWSAGLAGGPADTQYF

V gene: TRBV27
clone size: .
D gene: TRBD2
J gene: TRBJ2-3
CDR3 DNA: TGTGCCAGCAGTTTCTCTCCGGGACTAGGAATCACAGATACGCAGTATTTT
CDR3 protein: CASSFSPGLGITDTQYF

V gene: TRBV29-1
clone size: .
D gene: TRBD1
J gene: TRBJ2-1
CDR3 DNA: TGCAGCGTTGAACCAGGGGGCAATGAGCAGTTCTTC
CDR3 protein: CSVEPGGNEQFF

V gene: TRBV28
clone size: .
D gene: TRBD1
J gene: TRBJ1-3
CDR3 DNA: TGTGCCAGCAGTTTATTCGGGACAGGGGGAAACACCATATATTTT
CDR3 protein: CASSLFGTGGNTIYF

V gene: TRBV13
clone size: few
D gene: TRBD1
J gene: TRBJ1-3
CDR3 DNA: TGTGCCAGCAGCCACTCCCCGGCAGGGGGCTCCTCCTTCTACTCTGGAAACACCATATATTTT
CDR3 protein: CASSHSPAGGSSFYSGNTIYF

V gene: TRBV4-1
clone size: .
D gene: .
J gene: TRBJ1-1
CDR3 DNA: TGCGCCAGCAGCCAAGAAAGGTGGGGGACGAACACTGAAGCTTTCTTT
CDR3 protein: CASSQERWGTNTEAFF

V gene: TRBV3-1/TRBV3-2
clone size: .
D gene: TRBD1
J gene: TRBJ2-3
CDR3 DNA: TGTGCCAGCAGCCAAGGACAGGGGATCTGGGATACGCAGTATTTT
CDR3 protein: CASSQGQGIWDTQYF

V gene: TRBV6-5
clone size: .
D gene: .
J gene: TRBJ2-7
CDR3 DNA: TGTGCCAGCAGTCTCACGGCAGCCTCCTACGAGCAGTACTTC
CDR3 protein: CASSLTAASYEQYF

V gene: TRBV2
clone size: .
D gene: TRBD2
J gene: TRBJ2-1
CDR3 DNA: TGTGCCAGCAGTGGATTAGCGGGGGTTATCAATGAGCAGTTCTTC
CDR3 protein: CASSGLAGVINEQFF

V gene: TRBV6-6
clone size: .
D gene: TRBD1
J gene: TRBJ2-7
CDR3 DNA: TGTGCCAGCAGCTCCCGGACAGGGGAGTTCGAGCAGTACTTC
CDR3 protein: CASSSRTGEFEQYF

V gene: TRBV28
clone size: few
D gene: TRBD1
J gene: TRBJ2-3
CDR3 DNA: TGTGCCAGCAGTTCTTTTCAAAGGACAGGGGGGGGAGATACGCAGTATTTT
CDR3 protein: CASSSFQRTGGGDTQYF

V gene: TRBV5-1
clone size: few
D gene: .
J gene: TRBJ1-2
CDR3 DNA: TGCGCCAGCAGCTTAGGAGAGGGAGGGAACTATGGCTACACCTTC
CDR3 protein: CASSLGEGGNYGYTF

V gene: TRBV6-4
clone size: once
D gene: .
J gene: TRBJ2-2
CDR3 DNA: TGTGCCAGCAGTGACCCCAACACCGGGGAGCTGTTTTTT
CDR3 protein: CASSDPNTGELFF

V gene: TRBV19
clone size: .
D gene: .
J gene: TRBJ1-4
CDR3 DNA: TGTGCCAGTAGTCTGCCCAGGGCCGTCGAAGGACTGTTTTTT
CDR3 protein: CASSLPRAVEGLFF

V gene: TRBV9
clone size: once
D gene: TRBD1
J gene: TRBJ1-4
CDR3 DNA: TGTGCCAGCAGCGTAGGCGTTCGGACACAGGGGGGCAAGTCTAATGAAAAACTGTTTTTT
CDR3 protein: CASSVGVRTQGGKSNEKLFF

V gene: TRBV9
clone size: .
D gene: .
J gene: TRBJ1-2
CDR3 DNA: TGTGCCAGCAGCTTTCTAGAAGGGGAGGGCTACACCTTC
CDR3 protein: CASSFLEGEGYTF

V gene: TRBV7-3
clone size: .
D gene: TRBD1
J gene: TRBJ1-1
CDR3 DNA: TGTGCCAGCAGCCCCCCGGGACAGGGGACTGAAGCTTTCTTT
CDR3 protein: CASSPPGQGTEAFF

V gene: TRBV9
clone size: .
D gene: .
J gene: TRBJ2-1
CDR3 DNA: TGTGCCAGCAGCTACTCCCAGGAGTTCTACAATGAGCAGTTCTTC
CDR3 protein: CASSYSQEFYNEQFF

V gene: TRBV6-1
clone size: .
D gene: .
J gene: TRBJ1-1
CDR3 DNA: TGTGCCAGCAGTGAAGCAGGGGGTGAAGCTTTCTTT
CDR3 protein: CASSEAGGEAFF

V gene: TRBV7-2
clone size: .
D gene: .
J gene: TRBJ1-5
CDR3 DNA: TGTGCCAGCAGCCAAGCTGCCGGGAGGGTCGGGCCCCAGCATTTT
CDR3 protein: CASSQAAGRVGPQHF

V gene: TRBV25-1
clone size: .
D gene: .
J gene: TRBJ1-2
CDR3 DNA: TGTGCCAGCAGTGAAGGTAGTTTTGGGGCCCCCTATGGCTACACCTTC
CDR3 protein: CASSEGSFGAPYGYTF

V gene: TRBV9
clone size: once
D gene: .
J gene: TRBJ2-2
CDR3 DNA: TGTGCCAGCAGCGTCAGAGGCACCGGGGAGCTGTTTTTT
CDR3 protein: CASSVRGTGELFF